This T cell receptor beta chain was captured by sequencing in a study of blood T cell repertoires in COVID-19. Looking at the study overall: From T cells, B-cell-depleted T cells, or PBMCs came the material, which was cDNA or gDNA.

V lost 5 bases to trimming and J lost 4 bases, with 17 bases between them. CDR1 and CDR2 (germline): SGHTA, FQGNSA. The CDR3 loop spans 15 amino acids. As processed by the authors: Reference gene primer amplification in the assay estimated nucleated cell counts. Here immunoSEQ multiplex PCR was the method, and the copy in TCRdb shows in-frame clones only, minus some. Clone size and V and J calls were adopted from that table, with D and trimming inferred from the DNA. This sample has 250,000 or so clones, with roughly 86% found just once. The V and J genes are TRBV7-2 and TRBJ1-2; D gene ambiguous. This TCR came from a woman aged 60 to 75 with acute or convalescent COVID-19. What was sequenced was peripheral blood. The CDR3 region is CASSPGGAVGYGYTF. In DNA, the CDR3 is TGTGCCAGCAGCCCAGGTGGCGCAGTAGGCTATGGCTACACCTTC. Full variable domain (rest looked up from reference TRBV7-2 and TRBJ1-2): GAGVSQSPSNKVTEKGKDVELRCDPISGHTALYWYRQSLGQGLEFLIYFQGNSAPDKSGLPSDRFSAERTGGSVSTLTIQRTQQEDSAVYLCASSPGGAVGYGYTFGSGTRLTVV.